This entry features one T cell receptor (beta chain) sequence. In its sample, this clone was seen a few times. Its antigen is still unknown. No per-base quality is available; no much larger clone lies one base away. CDR1 is given as ENHRY and CDR2 as SYGVKD, both from the germline V gene. Trimming takes 4 bases from V and 4 bases from J, and the germline ends sit 8 bases apart. Measured from the cysteine to the phenylalanine, the CDR3 is 13 residues long. Only CDR3 DNA is held: 39 bases, read in frame from base 1. This specimen belongs to a study of beta chain features in type 1 diabetes (dated by TCRdb to 2016 to 2019). Study-level background: No differences in mean age, gender distribution, total cell number or subset yield were found between patients and healthy donors. A total of about 110 million sorted cells were examined across all samples, and the number of cells per subset was strongly correlated with RNA yield. The study compared TCRB repertoires of sorted circulating CD4+ T cell subsets between recently diagnosed type 1 diabetes patients and matched healthy donors. Naive and central memory subsets were obtained from all 30 or so donors, but regulatory and stem cell-like memory subsets were isolated from only 8 patients and roughly eight healthy donors.

Each donor gave one peripheral blood draw, averaging approximately 120 mL, which was collected into heparinised tubes. Naive, central memory, regulatory and stem cell-like memory CD4+ T cells were sorted on a BD FACSAria II using a panel including CD45RO, CCR7, CD25, CD127, CD95 and CD27. Every sorted population had a purity above 95%. PBMCs were isolated immediately by Lymphoprep density gradient centrifugation and stained directly without culture. Samples were stained and sorted in pairs, with one healthy donor and one patient per experiment, so that batch effects were minimized. The entire isolated RNA was reverse transcribed using the High Capacity cDNA Reverse Transcription Kit, and thus expressed TCRB transcripts were sequenced. Deep immunoSEQ sequencing was applied to naive, central memory and regulatory T cell samples, giving an average of approximately 4 million total reads per sample. After sorted cells were lysed in RLT buffer, RNA was extracted with DNase-treated RNeasy Micro or Mini kits, with the choice depending on cell number. To prevent cross-contamination, every cell subset was processed on its own, while patient and healthy donor samples were processed together. The immunoSEQ multiplex PCR was used to amplify TCRB sequences from cDNA, yielding 87-bp fragments that span the CDR3 region. Amplicons were sequenced on the Illumina HiSeq platform. On the study's bioinformatics: PCR bias was computationally corrected using synthetic template baselines, reads within Hamming distance 2 were collapsed, and singletons that could not be merged were discarded. Reads were aligned against IMGT so that V, D and J genes, CDR3 length and insertions or deletions at six rearrangement sites could be assigned. Clonotype counts were normalized to sorted cell number within each subset before computing true diversity and Gini coefficients with the tcR R package. The overlap coefficient, calculated on TCRB nucleotide sequences, was used to quantify repertoire sharing. TCRdb provides this immuneACCESS table in a form limited to in-frame rearrangements. Some clones are lacking; in checked studies, under half of them reflect an unresolved V gene, and why the rest are absent is not known. The V and J calls and clone size are taken from that table; D and trimming were inferred from the DNA. The sample contains nearly 350,000 clones, roughly 8% of them found a single time. Jointly, the top ten make up under 0.5% of the sample.

Points the paper makes about the study in general: At VDJ recombination sites, type 1 diabetes patients had fewer insertions and more deleted nucleotides, which implies abnormalities in thymic rearrangement. PCR might favor shorter templates, but patient and control samples were amplified and corrected together, so any skew would affect both groups equally. Because small numbers of individuals were included in the HLA sub-analyses, any influence of HLA type on TCRB rearrangement was left unresolved. Naive, central memory and regulatory TCRB repertoires appeared to be more alike among patients than among healthy donors. Sequencing cDNA rather than genomic DNA could over-represent highly expressing activated cells, although activation and CD3 levels did not differ between groups. In all four CD4+ subsets, TCRB CDR3 length was moderately but significantly shorter in type 1 diabetes patients.

The specimen was central memory CD4+ T cells from blood. The receptor was isolated from a woman between 18 and 29 years old in good health. Rearrangement joined TRBV10-3 to TRBJ2-1, with the D gene too uncertain to name. The DNA reads as follows: TGTGCCATCAGTGCGCCACGATACAATGAGCAGTTCTTC. This translates into CAISAPRYNEQFF.